This is a list of T cell receptor beta chains from one sample in a study of cytomegalovirus exposure and HLA in healthy donors. Clones were read by immunoSEQ multiplex PCR, and TCRdb kept only the in-frame ones, dropping some. The sample includes approximately 150,000 clones, 91% of them seen just once. The specimen was PBMCs. Receptors were obtained from a woman aged 18-29 years in good health and CMV-seropositive. CDR3s leave out the opening cysteine and the closing phenylalanine or tryptophan. Each record gives: J gene, V gene, CDR3 protein.

J: TRBJ2-1; V: TRBV21-1; CDR3: ASSPHDRGNGVNEQF
J: TRBJ2-2; V: TRBV4-2; CDR3: ASSRGGANTGELF
J: TRBJ2-1; V: TRBV11-2; CDR3: ASSSIAGRSYNEQF
J: TRBJ2-5; V: TRBV15; CDR3: ATSSGTSGRETQY
J: TRBJ2-1; V: TRBV28; CDR3: ASILAGGGYNEQF
J: TRBJ1-1; V: TRBV5-1; CDR3: ASSSGTLTLNTEAF
J: TRBJ1-1; V: TRBV6-5; CDR3: ASRPGGGRTEAF
J: TRBJ2-7; V: TRBV7-2; CDR3: ASSLGDRGGPRAPYEQY
J: TRBJ1-5; V: TRBV28; CDR3: ASIPWGRGQGGNQPQH
J: TRBJ2-7; V: TRBV28; CDR3: ASSEAGRVAEQY
J: TRBJ1-2; V: TRBV4-3; CDR3: ASSRPDERPGGYT
J: TRBJ1-4; V: TRBV7-9; CDR3: ASSLATGGDEKLF
J: TRBJ1-6; V: TRBV2; CDR3: ASSDGGRANYNSPLH
J: TRBJ1-2; V: TRBV28; CDR3: ASSRAGTVYGYT
J: TRBJ1-3; V: TRBV7-9; CDR3: ASSLMGGQGNTIY
J: TRBJ2-2; V: TRBV5-6; CDR3: AISSGGAVGPGELF
J: TRBJ1-2; V: TRBV10-3; CDR3: AISEQGPYGYT
J: TRBJ2-5; V: TRBV21-1; CDR3: ASSSHGGRREETQY
J: TRBJ2-7; V: TRBV20-1; CDR3: SARVAALQY
J: TRBJ1-4; V: TRBV15; CDR3: ATSRVRQVNEKLF
J: TRBJ2-1; V: TRBV5-1; CDR3: ASSFRPRGEQF
J: TRBJ2-1; V: TRBV2; CDR3: ASRVDRGVEQF
J: TRBJ2-5; V: TRBV4-1; CDR3: ASSFSATQETQY
J: TRBJ1-5; V: TRBV23-1; CDR3: APPRWQGALEQPQH
J: TRBJ2-3; V: TRBV25-1; CDR3: ATSAPDIHTDTQY
J: TRBJ2-7; V: TRBV4-1; CDR3: ASSQASSGAYEQY
J: TRBJ1-1; V: TRBV6-5; CDR3: ASSSQGAKGAF
J: TRBJ1-1; V: TRBV6-5; CDR3: ASTSTGHLNTEAF
J: TRBJ2-5; V: TRBV9; CDR3: ASSVEWGTAQETQY
J: TRBJ2-5; V: TRBV2; CDR3: ASAGTGRETQY